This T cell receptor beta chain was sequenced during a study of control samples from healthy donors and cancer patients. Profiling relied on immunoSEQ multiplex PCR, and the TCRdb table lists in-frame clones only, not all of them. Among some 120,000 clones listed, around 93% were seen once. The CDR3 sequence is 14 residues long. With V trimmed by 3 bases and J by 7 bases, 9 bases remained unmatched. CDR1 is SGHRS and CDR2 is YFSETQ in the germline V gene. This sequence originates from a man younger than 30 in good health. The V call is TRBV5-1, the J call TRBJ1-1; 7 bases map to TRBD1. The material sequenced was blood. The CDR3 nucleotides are TGCGCCAGCAGCTCGCAGGGGGGAGAGGGTGAAGCTTTCTTT. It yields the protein CASSSQGGEGEAFF.